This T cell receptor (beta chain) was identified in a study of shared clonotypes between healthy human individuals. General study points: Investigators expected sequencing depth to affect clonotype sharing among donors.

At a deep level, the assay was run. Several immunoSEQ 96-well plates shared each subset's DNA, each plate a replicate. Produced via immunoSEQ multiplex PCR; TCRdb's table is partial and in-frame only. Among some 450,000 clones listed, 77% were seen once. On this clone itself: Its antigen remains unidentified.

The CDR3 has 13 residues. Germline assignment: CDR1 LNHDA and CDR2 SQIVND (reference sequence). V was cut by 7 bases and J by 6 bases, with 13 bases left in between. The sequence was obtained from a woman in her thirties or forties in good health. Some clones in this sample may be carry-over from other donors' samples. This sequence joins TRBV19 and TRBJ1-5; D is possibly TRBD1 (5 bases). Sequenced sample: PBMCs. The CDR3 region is CASTTGAGQPQHF. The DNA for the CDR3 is TGTGCCAGTACCACAGGAGCGGGTCAGCCCCAGCATTTT. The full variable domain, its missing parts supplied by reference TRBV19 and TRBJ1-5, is DGGITQSPKYLFRKEGQNVTLSCEQNLNHDAMYWYRQDPGQGLRLIYYSQIVNDFQKGDIAEGYSVSREKKESFPLTVTSAQKNPTAFYLCASTTGAGQPQHFGDGTRLSIL.